This paragraph reports one TCR beta chain. The antigen remains unidentified. A much larger clone sits a single nucleotide away, making a read error possible. Sampling of bone marrow took place during active disease in every patient. The data were obtained in a study of read filtering for tumor transcriptome and immune sequencing. About the research overall: Patients were approximately 17 male and some 13 female, mean age approximately 70 years, range about 40 to 85.

Study findings and constraints: Compared with RNA-seq, IR-seq gave much higher clonotype depth and reliability.

Germline V CDR1 and CDR2: LGHDT, YNNKEL (reference sequence). CDR3 length: 12 residues. Deletions cut 3 bases from V and 3 bases from J, with 6 bases between. The library was built from about 400 ng RNA with molecular barcoded adaptors for alpha/delta and beta/gamma chains. TCRdb reprocessed the reads via MiXCR and lists one record per CDR3 protein. The sample records 100,000 to 150,000 distinct CDR3 sequences, roughly 13% being singletons. The sequence was obtained from a donor at least 40 years old with multiple myeloma. Specimen: a population of CD138-negative cells sorted from bone marrow. The chain carries TRBV3-1 and TRBJ2-7; no definite D call. CDR3 DNA: TGTGCCAGCAGCCATAGCCGCTACGAGCAGTACTTC. Its protein is CASSHSRYEQYF.